The clone carrying this T cell receptor (beta chain) occurred once. The sample originates from a study of T cell changes during pregnancy in multiple sclerosis. Profiling relied on immunoSEQ multiplex PCR, and the TCRdb table lists in-frame clones only, not all of them. The sample shows roughly 39,000 clones, about nine tenths of them seen only once. With 7 bases clipped from V and 7 bases from J, the junction kept 11 bases outside the gene matches. The germline V gene encodes CDR1 MNHNS and CDR2 SASEGT. This CDR3 has 14 residues. The chain combines TRBV6-1 with TRBJ2-7, with TRBD2 matching over 9 bases. The sequencing here drew on CD4+ T cells from peripheral blood mononuclear cells, taken after pregnancy. The sequence derives from a female donor in good health, enrolled as a control in a pregnancy study. This chain's CDR3 is CASKATSGGGEQYF. In DNA form, the CDR3 reads TGTGCCAGCAAGGCGACTAGCGGCGGGGGTGAGCAGTACTTC.